This record looks at one TCR beta chain sequence and its context. The sample holds a few counts of this clonotype. This clone's antigen is unknown. No qualities accompany the bases; no much larger clone lies one base away. This sample was taken from a study of blood T cells in healthy people across ages (dated by TCRdb to about 2015). Regarding the research as a whole: In model experiments, roughly one uniquely barcoded TCR beta cDNA molecule per two T cells was captured by template switching. The study measured age-related changes in TCR beta repertoire diversity using deep sequencing normalized with unique cDNA molecular identifiers. Donors were grouped into four age groups: young (average about 15 years), middle-aged (roughly 37), aged (roughly 67) and long-lived (around 80). To avoid experimental bias, donors of different ages were randomly spread across the sequencing lanes. The study analyzed two additional independent replicas of 1 million unique cDNA reads from the same blood draw for two donors, one aged 18 to 30 and one aged 80 or older.

The library relied on 5' RACE. Sequencing relied on an Illumina HiSeq 2500. A second PCR of roughly 7 to 11 cycles was performed with a sample-barcoded 5' primer and a J-beta primer mix. A unique molecular identifier was introduced onto each TCR beta cDNA molecule by a template-switch 5' adaptor carrying 12 random nucleotides. At least 2.5 million CDR3-containing paired-end reads were obtained from each sample. First-strand cDNA synthesis was performed from all RNA using the Mint cDNA synthesis kit, with priming by a TRBC-specific oligonucleotide. Following uracil-DNA glycosylase treatment, all cDNA underwent a first 18-cycle PCR with the universal primers M1SS and BC2_uni_R. For the original study's pipeline: For normalization, 1 million high-quality reads, each with a distinct molecular identifier, were randomly selected from each sample. Reads sharing molecular identifiers were discarded rather than binned into consensus sequences. CDR3 identification, clonotype clustering and error correction used MiTCR with a Q25 quality threshold and the strictest error-elimination algorithm. A nonparametric unseen species model using Euler transformation provided a lower-bound estimate of total TCR beta diversity. The public reads were reprocessed in TCRdb via fastp at Q25 and MiXCR, keeping in-frame beta chains. CDR3 protein duplicates are merged, each entry listing the most common genes and DNA. TCRdb's processing, not the authors' own work, is the source of the V and J calls. In all, the sample holds about 1.7 million distinct CDR3 sequences, and 28% of those were seen once. More than 6% of the sample rests with the top ten.

Including cysteine and phenylalanine, the CDR3 has 15 amino acids. CDR3 DNA only is kept here, 45 bases in frame from base 1. V is shortened by 0 bases, J by 0 bases, and the region joining them spans 6 bases. Points the paper makes about the study in general: As age increased, observed TCR beta diversity per million T cells dropped in a roughly linear way, and a significant reduction was already evident by age around 41. Compared with the aged group, the long-lived group had more naive CD4+ T cells, fewer expanded clones and increased TCR diversity, suggesting age selection. Observed TCR beta diversity correlated strongly with the percentage of naive T cells measured by flow cytometry. Conclusive comparison of naive and antigen-experienced compartments was prevented by the profiling of bulk unsorted PBMCs. Because the CMV infection status of the donors was unknown, age-related changes in expanded clonotypes may potentially have been confounded. Total diversity estimates from one million sequenced T cells were considered lower bounds and underestimates.

Systemically healthy Caucasian individuals from Russia, around 38 in total and aged roughly 6 to 100 years, were included as donors. Approximately 10 milliliters of peripheral blood were collected from each donor into EDTA-treated Vacutainer tubes. PBMCs were isolated by Ficoll-Paque density-gradient centrifugation, with at least 6 million obtained per sample. Trizol reagent was used to extract total RNA from the PBMCs, yielding at least 6 micrograms per sample. For every donor, flow cytometry on a PBMC aliquot measured the percentage of naive CD45RAhigh/CD27high T cells. The sequence joins TRBV12-3 or TRBV12-4 to TRBJ1-3, with no D gene named confidently. The sequence derives from a woman aged 25 to 39 in good health. Sequences were obtained from blood. The nucleotides read TGTGCCAGCAGTTTAGCACAGAGCTCTGGAAACACCATATATTTT. Its protein reads: CASSLAQSSGNTIYF.